The TCR beta chain under discussion was sequenced for a study of OX40 agonist ivuxolimab in advanced cancers. TCRdb's table, derived via immunoSEQ multiplex PCR, lists solely in-frame clones and lacks some. This sample has tens of thousands of clones, with about nine tenths found just once. Study findings and constraints: In general, CD8+ T cells held more expanded clones than CD4+ did, on average.

Germline V lookup: CDR1 KGHSH, CDR2 LQKENI. V was pared by 3 bases and J by 8 bases, with 10 bases between. The CDR3 extends over 13 amino acids. With regard to this clone: As yet, its antigen is unknown.

The V call is TRBV18, the J call TRBJ1-4, with D possibly matching TRBD1 (6 bases). The sample was CD4+ or CD8+ T cells sorted from blood, taken in a trial of the OX40 agonist ivuxolimab. The sequence was obtained from an adult with an advanced solid tumor such as melanoma, head and neck, liver or kidney cancer. CDR3 amino acids: CASSPRQEEKLFF. The CDR3 DNA is TGTGCCAGCTCACCCCGACAGGAGGAAAAACTGTTTTTT.